The text below deals with one T cell receptor beta chain. What antigen it recognizes has not been identified. Within one base of it there is no much larger clone, and no base qualities were kept. V is reduced by 7 bases and J by 3 bases, leaving a spacing of 19 bases between them. Via the germline V gene (reference sequence), CDR1 is LNHDA and CDR2 SQIVND. The CDR3 contains 15 residues, cysteine and phenylalanine counted. Only the CDR3 portion is preserved as DNA: 45 bases, with reading frame beginning at the first base. A single peripheral blood draw of approximately 110 mL on average was collected from each donor into heparinised tubes. Naive, central memory, regulatory and stem cell-like memory CD4+ T cells were sorted on a BD FACSAria II using a panel including CD45RO, CCR7, CD25, CD127, CD95 and CD27. Every sorted population had a purity above 95%. Right away, PBMCs were isolated by Lymphoprep density gradient centrifugation and were stained directly, with no culture step. To minimize batch effects, samples were stained and sorted in pairs, one healthy donor with one patient per experiment.

The entire isolated RNA was reverse transcribed using the High Capacity cDNA Reverse Transcription Kit, and thus expressed TCRB transcripts were sequenced. Deep immunoSEQ sequencing was performed on naive, central memory and regulatory T cell samples, with an average of roughly 3.6 million total reads per sample. Sorted cells were lysed in RLT buffer and RNA was extracted with DNase-treated RNeasy Micro or Mini kits, depending on cell number. Each cell subset was processed separately to prevent cross-contamination, with patient and healthy donor samples processed together. TCRB sequences were amplified from cDNA with the immunoSEQ multiplex PCR, producing 87-bp fragments spanning the CDR3 region. Sequencing of the amplicons was done on the Illumina HiSeq platform. The authors processed their data as follows. PCR bias was corrected computationally using synthetic template baselines, and reads within Hamming distance 2 were collapsed, with unmergeable singletons discarded. By aligning reads against IMGT, V, D and J genes, CDR3 length, and insertions or deletions at six rearrangement sites were assigned. Within each subset, clonotype counts were normalized to sorted cell number, and only after that were true diversity and Gini coefficients computed with the tcR R package. The overlap coefficient, calculated on TCRB nucleotide sequences, was used to measure repertoire sharing. Out-of-frame TCRB sequences from naive cells were analyzed to stand in for the pre-selection repertoire. In its TCRdb copy, this immuneACCESS table keeps in-frame sequences only and misses some clones. Where compared with another copy, unresolved V genes explain less than half of these, and the others have no known cause. V and J calls and clone size are those listed in that table; D and trimming were worked out from the DNA. The sample table lists fewer than 450,000 clones, roughly 13% of them with a count of one. The ten largest clones capture roughly 0.015% of the sample.

This sample is drawn from a study of beta chain features in type 1 diabetes listed by TCRdb under 2018. With respect to the entire study: No differences in mean age, gender distribution, total cell number or subset yield were found between patients and healthy donors. A total of approximately 100 million sorted cells were examined across all samples, and the number of cells per subset was strongly correlated with RNA yield. In the study, recently diagnosed type 1 diabetes patients and matched healthy donors were compared on the TCRB repertoires of their sorted circulating CD4+ T cell subsets. Regulatory and stem cell-like memory subsets were obtained from only 8 patients and roughly 8 healthy donors, while naive and central memory subsets were obtained from all 28 donors.

Overall study results and their limits: Type 1 diabetes patients showed a moderate but significant shortening of TCRB CDR3 length in all four CD4+ subsets. Shorter templates might have been favored by PCR, but patient and control samples were amplified and corrected together, so both groups would have been affected equally by any skew. The naive, central memory and regulatory TCRB repertoires appeared to resemble one another more closely among patients than among healthy donors. Because cDNA rather than genomic DNA was sequenced, highly expressing activated cells could have been over-represented, although no difference in activation and CD3 levels was found between groups. Fewer insertions and more nucleotide deletions at VDJ recombination sites were observed in patients with type 1 diabetes, implying thymic rearrangement abnormalities. HLA sub-analyses involved small numbers of individuals, so any influence of HLA type on TCRB rearrangement remained unresolved.

The origin of this receptor is a woman younger than 35 with type 1 diabetes. Sequenced: naive CD4+ T cells from blood. The cell subset or site label, as the study defines it: true naive CD4+ T cells. The chain links TRBV19 with TRBJ2-7; tentative D gene TRBD1, with 6 bases matching. The CDR3 corresponds to CASTEAPGQHYEQYF. The bases are TGTGCCAGTACCGAAGCCCCGGGACAACACTACGAGCAGTACTTC.